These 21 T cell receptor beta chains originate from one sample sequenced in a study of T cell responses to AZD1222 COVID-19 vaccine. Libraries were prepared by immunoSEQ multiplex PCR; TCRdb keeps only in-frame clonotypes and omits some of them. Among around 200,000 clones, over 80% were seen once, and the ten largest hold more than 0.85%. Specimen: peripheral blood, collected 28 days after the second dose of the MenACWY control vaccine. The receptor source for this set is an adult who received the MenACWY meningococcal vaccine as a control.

CDR3 residues: CASSGYRGGFEKLFF. CDR3 sequence (DNA): TGTGCCAGCAGTGGATACAGGGGTGGCTTTGAAAAACTGTTTTTT. The chain combines TRBV25-1 with TRBJ1-4, with 7 bases matching TRBD1. The V segment lost 4 bases and the J segment 7 bases; nucleotides outside the gene matches: 9. Looked up from germline, CDR1 is MGHDK and CDR2 is SYGVNS. The CDR3 has 15 amino acids.

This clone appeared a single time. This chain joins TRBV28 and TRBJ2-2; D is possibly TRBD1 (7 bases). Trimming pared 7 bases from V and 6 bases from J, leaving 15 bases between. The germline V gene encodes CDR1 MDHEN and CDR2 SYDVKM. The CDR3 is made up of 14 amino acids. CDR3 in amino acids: CASTPGGIAGELFF. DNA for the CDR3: TGTGCCAGCACCCCAGGGGGGATAGCCGGGGAGCTGTTTTTT. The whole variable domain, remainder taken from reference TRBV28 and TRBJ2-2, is DVKVTQSSRYLVKRTGEKVFLECVQDMDHENMFWYRQDPGLGLRLIYFSYDVKMKEKGDIPEGYSVSREKKERFSLILESASTNQTSMYLCASTPGGIAGELFFGEGSRLTVL.

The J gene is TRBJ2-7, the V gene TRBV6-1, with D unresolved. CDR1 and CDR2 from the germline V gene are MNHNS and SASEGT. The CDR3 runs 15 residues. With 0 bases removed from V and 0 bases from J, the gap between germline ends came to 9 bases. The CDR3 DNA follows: TGTGCCAGCAGTGAAGCGGGCAGGTCCTCCTACGAGCAGTACTTC. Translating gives CASSEAGRSSYEQYF.

DNA of the CDR3: TGTGCCAGCAGCCCCGCAAGGGGGGCGCGGGATGGCTACACCTTC. The encoded protein is CASSPARGARDGYTF. The rearrangement links TRBV11-1 to TRBJ1-2, with D maybe TRBD1 (6 bases). The V and J ends lost 5 bases and 6 bases respectively, with 19 bases between them. Germline assignment: CDR1 SGHAT and CDR2 FQDESV (reference sequence). This CDR3 has 15 amino acids.

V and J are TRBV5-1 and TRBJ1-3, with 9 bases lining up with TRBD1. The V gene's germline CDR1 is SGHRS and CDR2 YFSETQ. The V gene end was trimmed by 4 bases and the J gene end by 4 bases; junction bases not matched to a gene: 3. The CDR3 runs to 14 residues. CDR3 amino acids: CASSTGTGGNTIYF. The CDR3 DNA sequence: TGCGCCAGCAGCACCGGGACAGGGGGAAACACCATATATTTT.

The CDR3 sequence is CASSLAKGITNEKLFF. CDR3 coding DNA: TGTGCCAGCAGCCTGGCGAAGGGGATCACTAATGAAAAACTGTTTTTT. This chain connects TRBV7-2 to TRBJ1-4; D perhaps matches TRBD1 (5 bases). V lost 5 bases, J lost 2 bases, and 15 bases lay in between. Germline V CDR1 and CDR2: SGHTA, FQGNSA. The CDR3 contains 16 residues. The variable domain in full, with the rest retrieved from reference TRBV7-2 and TRBJ1-4, is GAGVSQSPSNKVTEKGKDVELRCDPISGHTALYWYRQSLGQGLEFLIYFQGNSAPDKSGLPSDRFSAERTGGSVSTLTIQRTQQEDSAVYLCASSLAKGITNEKLFFGSGTQLSVL.

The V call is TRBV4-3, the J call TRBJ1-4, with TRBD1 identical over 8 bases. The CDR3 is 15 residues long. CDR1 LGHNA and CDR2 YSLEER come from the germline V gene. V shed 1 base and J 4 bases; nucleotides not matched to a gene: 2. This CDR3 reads CASSQGQGNNEKLFF. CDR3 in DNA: TGCGCCAGCAGCCAAGGACAGGGGAATAATGAAAAACTGTTTTTT.

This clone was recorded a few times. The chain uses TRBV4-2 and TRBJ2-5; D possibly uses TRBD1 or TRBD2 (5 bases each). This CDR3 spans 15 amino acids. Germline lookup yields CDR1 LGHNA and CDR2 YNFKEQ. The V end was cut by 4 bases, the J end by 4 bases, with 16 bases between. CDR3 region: CASSPPGPNSETQYF. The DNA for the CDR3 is TGTGCCAGCAGCCCGCCGGGACCCAATTCAGAGACCCAGTACTTC.

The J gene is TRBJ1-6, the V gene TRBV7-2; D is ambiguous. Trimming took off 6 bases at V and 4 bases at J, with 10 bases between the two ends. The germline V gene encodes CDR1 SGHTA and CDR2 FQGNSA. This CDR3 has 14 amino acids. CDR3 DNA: TGTGCCAGCAGTTATCGGGAGTATAATTCACCCCTCCACTTT. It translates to CASSYREYNSPLHF.

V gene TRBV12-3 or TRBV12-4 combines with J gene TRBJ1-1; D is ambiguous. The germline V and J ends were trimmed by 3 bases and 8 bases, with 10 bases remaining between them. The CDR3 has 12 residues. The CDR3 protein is CASSFQIFEAFF. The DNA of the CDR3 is TGTGCCAGCAGTTTCCAGATATTCGAAGCTTTCTTT.

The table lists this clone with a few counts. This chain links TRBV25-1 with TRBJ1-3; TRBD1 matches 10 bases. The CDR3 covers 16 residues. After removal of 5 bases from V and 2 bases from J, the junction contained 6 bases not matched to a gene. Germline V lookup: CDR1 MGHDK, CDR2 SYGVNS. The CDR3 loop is CASSKDRGRAGNTIYF. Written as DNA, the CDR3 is TGTGCCAGCAGTAAAGACAGGGGGCGAGCTGGAAACACCATATATTTT. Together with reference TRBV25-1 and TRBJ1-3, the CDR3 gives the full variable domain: EADIYQTPRYLVIGTGKKITLECSQTMGHDKMYWYQQDPGMELHLIHYSYGVNSTEKGDLSSESTVSRIRTEHFPLTLESARPSHTSQYLCASSKDRGRAGNTIYFGEGSWLTVV.

The CDR3 protein is CASSQGPVYSNQPQHF. DNA of the CDR3: TGTGCCAGCAGCCAAGGCCCAGTATATAGCAATCAGCCCCAGCATTTT. The chain combines TRBV3-1 (or the pseudogene TRBV3-2) with TRBJ1-5; D is undetermined. Trimming cost V 1 base and J 0 bases, with 10 bases left between them. The V gene's germline CDR1 is LGHDT and CDR2 YNNKEL (reference sequence). This CDR3 region has 16 residues.

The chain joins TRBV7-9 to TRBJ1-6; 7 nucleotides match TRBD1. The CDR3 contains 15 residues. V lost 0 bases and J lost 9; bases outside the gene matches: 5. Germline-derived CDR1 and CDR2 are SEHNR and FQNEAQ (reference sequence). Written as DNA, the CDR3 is TGTGCCAGCAGCTTAGCGGGACAGTACGGTTCACCCCTCCACTTT. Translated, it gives CASSLAGQYGSPLHF.

CDR3 protein: CASSPDIIDEQYF. CDR3 nucleotides: TGTGCCAGCAGCCCCGATATTATTGACGAGCAGTACTTC. The chain uses TRBV5-4 and TRBJ2-7; D is ambiguous. The CDR3 sequence is 13 residues long. V gave up 4 bases and J gave up 5 bases, with 13 bases separating them. The germline V gene encodes CDR1 SGHNT and CDR2 YYREEE (reference sequence).

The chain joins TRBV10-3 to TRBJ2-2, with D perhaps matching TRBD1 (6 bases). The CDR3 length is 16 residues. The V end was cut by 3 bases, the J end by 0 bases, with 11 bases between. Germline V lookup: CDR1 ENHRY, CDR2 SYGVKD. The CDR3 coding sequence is TGTGCCATCAGTGAAACCGGGACAACGAACACCGGGGAGCTGTTTTTT. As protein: CAISETGTTNTGELFF.

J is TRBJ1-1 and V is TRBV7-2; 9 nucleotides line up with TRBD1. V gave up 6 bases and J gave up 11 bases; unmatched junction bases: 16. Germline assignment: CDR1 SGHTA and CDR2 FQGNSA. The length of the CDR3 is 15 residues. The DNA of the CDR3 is TGTGCCAGCAGAAGACCTCTCCGACAGGGGGAAGACGCTTTCTTT. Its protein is CASRRPLRQGEDAFF.

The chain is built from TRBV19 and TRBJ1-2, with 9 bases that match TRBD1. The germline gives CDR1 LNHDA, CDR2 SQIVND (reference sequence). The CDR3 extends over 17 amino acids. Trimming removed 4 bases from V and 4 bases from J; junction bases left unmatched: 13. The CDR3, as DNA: TGTGCCAGTAGTACAATACAGGGGGCCTTACGCTTCTATGGCTACACCTTC. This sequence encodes CASSTIQGALRFYGYTF.

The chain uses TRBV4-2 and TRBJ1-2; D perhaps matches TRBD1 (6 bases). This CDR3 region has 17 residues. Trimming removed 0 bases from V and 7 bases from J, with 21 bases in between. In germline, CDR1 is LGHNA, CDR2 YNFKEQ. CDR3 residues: CASSQDAHGQGYGGYTF. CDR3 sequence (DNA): TGTGCCAGCAGCCAAGACGCCCACGGGCAGGGGTACGGTGGCTACACCTTC.

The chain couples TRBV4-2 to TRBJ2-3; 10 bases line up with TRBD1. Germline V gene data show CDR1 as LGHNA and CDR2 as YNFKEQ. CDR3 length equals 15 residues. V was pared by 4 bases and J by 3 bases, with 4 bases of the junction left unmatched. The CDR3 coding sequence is TGTGCCAGCAGCCCTAGGACAGGGGGTACAGATACGCAGTATTTT. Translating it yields CASSPRTGGTDTQYF.

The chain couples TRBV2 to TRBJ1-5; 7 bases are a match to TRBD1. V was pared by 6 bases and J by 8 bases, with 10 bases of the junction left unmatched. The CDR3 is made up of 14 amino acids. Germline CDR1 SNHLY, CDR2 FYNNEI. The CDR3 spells CASSHGTVAKPQHF. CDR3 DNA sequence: TGTGCCAGCAGCCACGGGACAGTAGCAAAGCCCCAGCATTTT.

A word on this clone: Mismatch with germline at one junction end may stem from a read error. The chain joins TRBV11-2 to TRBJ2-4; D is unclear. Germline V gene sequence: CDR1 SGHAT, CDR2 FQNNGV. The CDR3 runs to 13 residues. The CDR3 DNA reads TGTGCCAGCAGTCCGGGTGCCAAAAATATTCAGTACTTC. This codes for CASSPGAKNIQYF.